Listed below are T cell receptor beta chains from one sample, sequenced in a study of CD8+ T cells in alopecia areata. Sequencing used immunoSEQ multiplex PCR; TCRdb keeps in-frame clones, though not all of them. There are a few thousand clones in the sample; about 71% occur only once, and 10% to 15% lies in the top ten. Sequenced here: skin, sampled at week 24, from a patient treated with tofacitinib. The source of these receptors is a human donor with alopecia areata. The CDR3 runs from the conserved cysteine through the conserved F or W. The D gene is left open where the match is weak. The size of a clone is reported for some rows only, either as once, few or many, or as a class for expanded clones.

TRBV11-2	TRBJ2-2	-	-	TGTGCCAGCAGCTTAGAACAGCATTTCACCGGGGAGCTGTTTTTT	CASSLEQHFTGELFF
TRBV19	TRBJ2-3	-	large	TGTGCCAGTAGCCTAACGGTAACTAGCACAGATACGCAGTATTTT	CASSLTVTSTDTQYF
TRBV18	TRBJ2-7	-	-	TGTGCCAGCTCACCAATCGGCCCAGGCGAGCAGTACTTC	CASSPIGPGEQYF
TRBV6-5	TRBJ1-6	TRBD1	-	TGTGCCAGCAGTTTCCTTCCCGGACAGGTGCGGTCACCCCTCCACTTT	CASSFLPGQVRSPLHF
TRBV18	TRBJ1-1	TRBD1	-	TGTGCCAGCTCACCACCGGGACAGGGGGCAGGGAACACTGAAGCTTTCTTT	CASSPPGQGAGNTEAFF
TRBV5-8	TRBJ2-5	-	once	TGTGCCAGCAGCTTGGGTGTGGGTTGGAAGACCCAGTACTTC	CASSLGVGWKTQYF
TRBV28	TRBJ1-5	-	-	TGTGCCAGCAGTGGCCCCGGGGGGACGAATCAGCCCCAGCATTTT	CASSGPGGTNQPQHF
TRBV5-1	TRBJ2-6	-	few	TGCGCCAGCAACGAGCCGGTGAATGGGGCCAACGTCCTGACTTTC	CASNEPVNGANVLTF
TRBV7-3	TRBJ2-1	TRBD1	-	TGTGCCAGCAGCTCGACAGGGCTCCCTCTCTCCAATGAGCAGTTCTTC	CASSSTGLPLSNEQFF
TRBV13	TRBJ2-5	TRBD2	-	TGTGCCAGCAGCTTAGGGGTTTTTGGACTAGCGGGCAGGGAGACCCAGTACTTC	CASSLGVFGLAGRETQYF
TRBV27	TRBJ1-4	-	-	TGTGCCAGCAGTTTATCAAGGGTCGTCGGTGAAAAACTGTTTTTT	CASSLSRVVGEKLFF
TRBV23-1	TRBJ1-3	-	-	TGCGCCAGCACCAGGGACCTTGGAAACACCATATATTTT	CASTRDLGNTIYF
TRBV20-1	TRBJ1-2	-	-	TGCAGTGCCCCGTCTAGGGGCTACACCTTC	CSAPSRGYTF
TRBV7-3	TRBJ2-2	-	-	TGTGCCAGCAGCGCCTGGGGGGCAGCGAACACCGGGGAGCTGTTTTTT	CASSAWGAANTGELFF
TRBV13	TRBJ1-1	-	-	TGTGCCAGCAGCCCCCAGGACAGCGACTTGAACACTGAAGCTTTCTTT	CASSPQDSDLNTEAFF
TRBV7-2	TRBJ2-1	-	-	TGTGCCAGCAGCCCTCGACAGCCGATCAATGAGCAGTTCTTC	CASSPRQPINEQFF
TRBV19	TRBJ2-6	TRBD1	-	TGTGCCAGTAGTACTACAGGGGTCACAAGCTCTGGGGCCAACGTCCTGACTTTC	CASSTTGVTSSGANVLTF
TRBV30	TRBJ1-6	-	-	TGTGCCTTAACCGGGACGGCGAGCTCCTATAATTCACCCCTCCACTTT	CALTGTASSYNSPLHF
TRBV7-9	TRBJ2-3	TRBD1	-	TGTGCCAGCAGCTTCGACAGGGCCTTCACAGATACGCAGTATTTT	CASSFDRAFTDTQYF
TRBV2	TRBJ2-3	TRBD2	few	TGTGCCAGCAGTGAAGCTGTCACTAGCGGGGGCTCTAGCACAGATACGCAGTATTTT	CASSEAVTSGGSSTDTQYF
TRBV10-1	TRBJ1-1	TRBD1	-	TGCGCCACCTCAACCGGGACAGGGAACACTGAAGCTTTCTTT	CATSTGTGNTEAFF
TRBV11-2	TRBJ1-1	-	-	TGTGCCAGCAGCTTAAGGGAGGATTGGGAGGAATGGAACACTGAAGCTTTCTTT	CASSLREDWEEWNTEAFF
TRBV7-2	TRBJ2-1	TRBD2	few	TGTGCCAGCAGCTTAAATCCTAGCGGGGGAGCAGAGCAGTTCTTC	CASSLNPSGGAEQFF
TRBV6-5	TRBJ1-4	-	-	TGTGCCAGCAGTTTAGGGACGGCTAATGAAAAACTGTTTTTT	CASSLGTANEKLFF
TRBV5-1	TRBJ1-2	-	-	TGCGCCAGCAGCTTCGGCCCTTATGGCTACACCTTC	CASSFGPYGYTF
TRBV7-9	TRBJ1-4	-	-	TGTGCCAGCGGGACCGGAGGGGGGGCGGAAAAACTGTTTTTT	CASGTGGGAEKLFF
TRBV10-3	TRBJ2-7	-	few	TGTGCCATCAGTCCGGGGCCCGGTGATCGCGAGCAGTACTTC	CAISPGPGDREQYF
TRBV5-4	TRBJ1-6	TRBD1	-	TGTGCCAGCAGCCCAGGACAGGCAAATTCACCCCTCCACTTT	CASSPGQANSPLHF
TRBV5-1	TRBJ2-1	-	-	TGCGCCAGCAGCTCCTACAATGAGCAGTTCTTC	CASSSYNEQFF
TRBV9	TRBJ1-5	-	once	TGTGCCAGCAGCCCCCAGCTTGGTCAGCCCCAGCATTTT	CASSPQLGQPQHF
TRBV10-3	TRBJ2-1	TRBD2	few	TGTGCCATCAGTGGGACGGGACTATTCCCCTCCTACAATGAGCAGTTCTTC	CAISGTGLFPSYNEQFF
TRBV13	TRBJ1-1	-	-	TGTGCCAGCAGCTTAGGGACACCCGATATGGGCACTGAAGCTTTCTTT	CASSLGTPDMGTEAFF
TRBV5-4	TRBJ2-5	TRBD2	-	TGTGCCAGCAGCCCAGGGGCTAGCGGGGGGCAAGAGACCCAGTACTTC	CASSPGASGGQETQYF
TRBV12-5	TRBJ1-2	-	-	TGTGCTAGTGGTTTGGACCTGAGGGAGTCCTATGGCTACACCTTC	CASGLDLRESYGYTF
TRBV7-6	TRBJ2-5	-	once	TGTGCCAGCAGCTTATCCCCAATAGAGACCCAGTACTTC	CASSLSPIETQYF
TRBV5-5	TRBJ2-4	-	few	TGTGCCAGCAGCTTGTTGGACATTCAGTACTTC	CASSLLDIQYF
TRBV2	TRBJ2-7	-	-	TGTGCCAGCAGCGAAAAGGGATTAGCGTACGAGCAGTACTTC	CASSEKGLAYEQYF